This is a list of T cell receptor beta chains from one sample in a study of chemoradiotherapy in HPV16-positive cancers. Sequencing was performed with immunoSEQ multiplex PCR; in TCRdb, only in-frame clones are kept and a portion is missing. Of around 1,900 clones in the sample, roughly 84% were seen once. The sample consisted of tumor tissue, taken from a patient who underwent chemoradiotherapy. The receptors derive from a human donor with HPV-associated anogenital cancer. The CDR3 runs from the conserved cysteine through the conserved F or W. The D gene is left open where the match is weak. Clone size appears in some rows only: once, few, many, or a class for an expanded clone.

D gene,clone size,V gene,J gene,CDR3 protein,CDR3 DNA
.,.,TRBV7-3,TRBJ2-1,CASSFGRYNEQFF,TGTGCCAGCAGCTTCGGCAGGTACAATGAGCAGTTCTTC
.,large,TRBV20-1,TRBJ1-6,CSARGNSPLHF,TGCAGTGCTAGAGGGAATTCACCCCTCCACTTT
.,.,TRBV18,TRBJ2-3,CASSYTGPKDTQYF,TGTGCCAGCTCATACACAGGGCCCAAAGATACGCAGTATTTT
.,.,TRBV30,TRBJ2-4,CAWSLRKNIQYF,TGTGCCTGGAGCCTTCGCAAAAACATTCAGTACTTC
TRBD2,few,TRBV7-9,TRBJ2-3,CASSEGLAGDYDTQYF,TGTGCCAGCAGCGAGGGGCTAGCGGGAGACTATGATACGCAGTATTTT
.,.,TRBV6-4,TRBJ2-1,CASSDSAVSYNEQFF,TGTGCCAGCAGTGACTCCGCAGTATCCTACAATGAGCAGTTCTTC
.,.,TRBV30,TRBJ2-2,CAWGHGAYTGELFF,TGTGCCTGGGGACACGGGGCGTACACCGGGGAGCTGTTTTTT
.,few,TRBV5-1,TRBJ2-7,CASSLDAGQGLEQYF,TGCGCCAGCAGCTTGGACGCGGGGCAGGGACTCGAGCAGTACTTC
.,.,TRBV29-1,TRBJ2-1,CSVVGGSGIPGHEQFF,TGCAGCGTTGTAGGTGGGAGCGGAATCCCCGGCCATGAGCAGTTCTTC
.,.,TRBV7-2,TRBJ1-2,CASSSQQGYYGYTF,TGTGCCAGCAGCTCCCAACAGGGCTACTATGGCTACACCTTC
.,.,TRBV6-5,TRBJ2-7,CASSYGEGEQYF,TGTGCCAGCAGTTACGGGGAAGGAGAGCAGTACTTC
TRBD1,few,TRBV19,TRBJ1-5,CASAGTGGNQPQHF,TGTGCCAGCGCCGGGACAGGGGGGAATCAGCCCCAGCATTTT
TRBD1,once,TRBV6-5,TRBJ1-5,CASSEQGTNQPQHF,TGTGCCAGCAGCGAACAGGGGACCAATCAGCCCCAGCATTTT
.,.,TRBV5-6,TRBJ1-2,CASSSGPADYGYTF,TGTGCCAGCAGCTCCGGACCTGCGGACTATGGCTACACCTTC
.,.,TRBV10-3,TRBJ2-3,CAISEFTVPSTDTQYF,TGTGCCATCAGTGAGTTCACGGTGCCTTCCACAGATACGCAGTATTTT
TRBD1,.,TRBV5-6,TRBJ2-1,CASSWQGQGGDEQFF,TGTGCCAGCAGCTGGCAAGGACAGGGGGGCGATGAGCAGTTCTTC
TRBD2,.,TRBV5-6,TRBJ2-3,CASTPSGGTDTQYF,TGTGCCAGCACCCCCAGCGGGGGCACAGATACGCAGTATTTT
.,.,TRBV7-2,TRBJ1-5,CASSLAVGSGQPQHF,TGTGCCAGCAGCTTAGCGGTGGGGTCAGGGCAGCCCCAGCATTTT
TRBD1,.,TRBV6-5,TRBJ1-6,CASRIPGQDHSPLHF,TGTGCCAGCAGGATACCGGGACAGGACCATTCACCCCTCCACTTT
.,.,TRBV6-5,TRBJ1-5,CASSPPSSNQPQHF,TGTGCCAGCAGTCCTCCTTCTAGCAATCAGCCCCAGCATTTT
.,.,TRBV7-9,TRBJ2-3,CASSLGTGADTQYF,TGTGCCAGCAGCTTAGGAACAGGCGCAGATACGCAGTATTTT
.,.,TRBV11-1,TRBJ2-2,CASSLETTGELFF,TGTGCCAGCAGCTTAGAGACTACCGGGGAGCTGTTTTTT
.,.,TRBV19,TRBJ1-5,CASSERSQPQHF,TGTGCCAGTAGTGAACGTTCCCAGCCCCAGCATTTT
TRBD1,once,TRBV10-3,TRBJ1-1,CAIMGQSNTEAFF,TGTGCCATCATGGGACAGTCGAACACTGAAGCTTTCTTT
TRBD1,few,TRBV4-2,TRBJ1-5,CASSQEAGTGGLSPPLGNQPQHF,TGTGCCAGCAGCCAAGAAGCCGGGACAGGGGGCTTGAGTCCCCCTTTGGGCAATCAGCCCCAGCATTTT